Detailed here is one T cell receptor beta chain. The data were obtained in a study of immune evolution from preneoplasia to lung adenocarcinoma. The assay was immunoSEQ multiplex PCR, and TCRdb's table has in-frame clones only and misses some. The table includes about 41,000 clones, under 80% detected once. Germline V gene sequence: CDR1 MNHNS, CDR2 SASEGT. CDR3 length: 13 residues. Trimming stripped 2 bases from V and 7 bases from J, with 9 bases between. The sequenced sample was FFPE invasive lung adenocarcinoma tissue. The chain is built from TRBV6-1 and TRBJ1-5; tentatively, D is TRBD1 (5 bases). This receptor was taken from a person in their sixties with lung adenocarcinoma. In DNA form, the CDR3 reads TGTGCCAGCAGTGAACAGGGTGGACAGCCCCAGCATTTT. Residues: CASSEQGGQPQHF.